These 23 T cell receptor beta chains were all obtained from the same sample, sequenced in a study of early T cells in non-severe SARS-CoV-2 infection. A single record per CDR3 protein comes from TCRdb applying MiXCR to the 5' RACE reads. This sample has roughly 57,000 distinct CDR3 sequences, with 9.5% to 15% found just once. The specimen comprised whole blood, sampled at baseline. These receptors were taken from an adult who was a healthcare worker with PCR-confirmed SARS-CoV-2 infection or an uninfected control (not recorded which).

This clonotype was picked up a small number of times. This chain links TRBV7-2 with TRBJ1-4; TRBD1 is a possible D gene (6 bases). From germline, CDR1 is SGHTA and CDR2 FQGNSA. V lost 5 bases and J lost 2, with 18 bases in between. The CDR3 contains 17 residues. The CDR3 DNA sequence: TGTGCCAGCAGCCCCACACTATCACAGGGTACTAATGAAAAACTGTTTTTT. This translates into CASSPTLSQGTNEKLFF. Full variable domain (remainder filled in from reference TRBV7-2 and TRBJ1-4): GAGVSQSPSNKVTEKGKDVELRCDPISGHTALYWYRQSLGQGLEFLIYFQGNSAPDKSGLPSDRFSAERTGGSVSTLTIQRTQQEDSAVYLCASSPTLSQGTNEKLFFGSGTQLSVL.

This clonotype was detected ten times or more. The chain is built from TRBV11-2 and TRBJ2-3, with 8 bases identical to TRBD2. Germline V CDR1 and CDR2: SGHAT, FQNNGV. The CDR3 loop spans 13 amino acids. Unmatched junction bases numbered 6, after V lost 3 bases and J lost 10 bases. CDR3 sequence (DNA): TGTGCCAGCAGCTTTGAGGCGGGAGGTTCGCAGTATTTT. It specifies CASSFEAGGSQYF. Full variable domain (outside the CDR3, taken from reference TRBV11-2 and TRBJ2-3): EAGVAQSPRYKIIEKRQSVAFWCNPISGHATLYWYQQILGQGPKLLIQFQNNGVVDDSQLPKDRFSAERLKGVDSTLKIQPAKLEDSAVYLCASSFEAGGSQYFGPGTRLTVL.

Only a few counts were recorded for this clonotype. This chain links TRBV5-4 with TRBJ1-1; D call uncertain. From germline, CDR1 is SGHNT and CDR2 YYREEE (reference sequence). CDR3 length equals 13 residues. V was cut by 5 bases and J by 3 bases, with 11 bases left in between. The CDR3 DNA follows: TGTGCCAGCAGGCTTGTGAGGGACACTGAAGCTTTCTTT. Protein sequence: CASRLVRDTEAFF.

Many counts were recorded for this clonotype. V gene TRBV7-6 combines with J gene TRBJ2-1, with D unresolved. The CDR3 runs 13 residues. Germline V lookup: CDR1 SGHVS, CDR2 FNYEAQ. V lost 2 bases and J 4 bases, leaving 6 bases between the germline ends. CDR3 residues: CASSLLRYNEQFF. The CDR3 bases are TGTGCCAGCAGCTTACTGAGGTACAATGAGCAGTTCTTC.

This clonotype was detected ten times or more. The rearrangement uses TRBV7-3 and TRBJ2-5, with a tentative D call TRBD1 (6 bases). CDR1 is SGHTA, CDR2 FQGTGA, per germline. The CDR3 is 11 residues long. With 6 bases removed from V and 4 bases from J, the gap between germline ends came to 6 bases. CDR3: CASRQGETQYF. The CDR3 bases are TGTGCCAGCAGACAGGGAGAGACCCAGTACTTC.

A few counts support this clonotype. The chain joins TRBV6-5 to TRBJ1-1, with 7 bases aligning to TRBD1. This CDR3 is built from 13 residues. Trimming at V came to 4 bases and at J to 5 bases, leaving 4 bases not matched to a gene. Per the germline V gene, CDR1 is MNHEY and CDR2 is SVGAGI. DNA for the CDR3: TGTGCCAGCAGTTCGACAGGGTTGACTGAAGCTTTCTTT. This encodes CASSSTGLTEAFF.

The chain carries TRBV27 and TRBJ2-7; no reliable D call. This CDR3 is 14 amino acids long. Germline values: CDR1 MNHEY, CDR2 SMNVEV (reference sequence). V lost 0 bases and J 4 bases, leaving 10 bases between the germline ends. The CDR3 region has the DNA TGTGCCAGCAGTTTATCGATAGCTCGGTACGAGCAGTACTTC. Protein: CASSLSIARYEQYF.

This clonotype was observed a handful of times. This chain uses TRBV11-3 with TRBJ2-1; no firm D call. The CDR3 loop spans 15 amino acids. The V gene lost 5 bases and the J gene lost 6 bases, with 17 bases spanning the gap. Per the germline V gene, CDR1 is SGHNT and CDR2 is YENEEA. In DNA, the CDR3 is TGTGCCAGCAGCCCCTTTGCAGGCGCAGGCAATGAGCAGTTCTTC. It specifies CASSPFAGAGNEQFF.

This clonotype was observed a handful of times. The gene calls are TRBV19 and TRBJ1-5; D gene uncertain. V gave up 8 bases and J gave up 5 bases, with 7 bases separating them. Germline lookup yields CDR1 LNHDA and CDR2 SQIVND (reference sequence). The CDR3 covers 11 residues. CDR3: CASGEYQPQHF. The CDR3 DNA reads TGTGCCAGTGGGGAATATCAGCCCCAGCATTTT. The whole variable domain, remainder taken from reference TRBV19 and TRBJ1-5, is DGGITQSPKYLFRKEGQNVTLSCEQNLNHDAMYWYRQDPGQGLRLIYYSQIVNDFQKGDIAEGYSVSREKKESFPLTVTSAQKNPTAFYLCASGEYQPQHFGDGTRLSIL.

There are many counts of this clonotype. The rearrangement uses TRBV6-1 and TRBJ2-3, with 7 bases that match TRBD1. Germline V lookup: CDR1 MNHNS, CDR2 SASEGT. V gave up 2 bases and J gave up 5 bases; unmatched junction bases: 7. The CDR3 length is 15 residues. CDR3 amino acids: CASSERYRGIDTQYF. CDR3 in DNA: TGTGCCAGCAGTGAACGATACAGGGGTATAGATACGCAGTATTTT.

This clonotype was observed many times. CDR3 residues: CASSDYSDEQFF. As DNA, the CDR3 is TGCGCCAGCTCGGACTATTCGGATGAGCAGTTCTTC. The chain carries TRBV4-1 and TRBJ2-1; TRBD2 is a possible D gene (6 bases). V was pared by 8 bases and J by 8 bases, with 13 bases between. The CDR3 runs 12 residues. CDR1 and CDR2 (germline): MGHRA, YSYEKL.

Here the CDR3 reads CASQETGRPYEQYF. As DNA, the CDR3 is TGTGCCAGCCAGGAGACAGGACGCCCGTACGAGCAGTACTTC. J is TRBJ2-7 and V is TRBV28; tentative D call: TRBD1 (6 bases). Germline loops: CDR1 MDHEN, CDR2 SYDVKM. The CDR3 has 14 amino acids. Trimming removed 8 bases from V and 4 bases from J, with 18 bases in between.

This chain joins TRBV14 and TRBJ2-6; D possibly matches TRBD1 or TRBD2 (5 bases each). This CDR3 contains 18 residues. From germline, CDR1 is SGHDN and CDR2 FVKESK. V lost 0 bases, J lost 2 bases, and 14 bases lay in between. For the CDR3, the DNA is TGTGCCAGCAGCCAAGATTATAAGGGGACCACTGGGGCCAACGTCCTGACTTTC. This sequence encodes CASSQDYKGTTGANVLTF.

This clonotype was found many times. The genes are TRBV28 and TRBJ1-6, with D unresolved. The CDR3 contains 12 residues. Germline values: CDR1 MDHEN, CDR2 SYDVKM. Between the trimmed V and J ends, which lost 0 bases and 10 bases, there was a span of 4 bases. The CDR3 bases are TGTGCCAGCAGTTTATGGACCTCACCCCTCCACTTT. This encodes CASSLWTSPLHF.

This clonotype was counted at least ten times. The chain employs TRBV12-5 and TRBJ2-1; D ambiguous. Germline V CDR1 and CDR2: LGHNT, FRNRAP. The V end was cut by 2 bases, the J end by 0 bases, with 8 bases between. There are 15 residues in the CDR3. For the CDR3, the DNA is TGTGCTAGTGGTTTGCCACAAAGCTCCTACAATGAGCAGTTCTTC. This translates into CASGLPQSSYNEQFF.

This clonotype was seen only a few times. The genes are TRBV6-5 and TRBJ1-2; the D gene is possibly TRBD1 (5 bases). The CDR3 contains 13 residues. In germline, CDR1 is MNHEY, CDR2 SVGAGI. Trimming stripped 6 bases from V and 6 bases from J, with 14 bases between. The CDR3 coding sequence is TGTGCCAGCAGCCCCGGGGCAGAGAATGGCTACACCTTC. Its protein is CASSPGAENGYTF.

CDR3 in amino acids: CASSSNLAGITGELFF. CDR3 DNA sequence: TGTGCCAGCAGCTCGAATCTAGCGGGAATTACCGGGGAGCTGTTTTTT. This chain joins TRBV7-2 and TRBJ2-2; 9 bases map to TRBD2. Looked up from germline, CDR1 is SGHTA and CDR2 is FQGNSA. The CDR3 runs to 16 residues. The J segment lost 5 bases and the V segment lost 4 bases, leaving 8 bases of the junction unmatched.

The chain carries TRBV15 and TRBJ2-7; 7 bases are shared with TRBD1. With V trimmed by 2 bases and J by 5 bases, 9 bases remained unmatched. The CDR3 loop spans 15 amino acids. Germline V CDR1 and CDR2: LNHNV, YYDKDF (reference sequence). This chain's CDR3 is CATSRQNRGVNEQYF. CDR3 coding DNA: TGTGCCACCAGCAGACAAAACAGGGGTGTCAACGAGCAGTACTTC.

This clonotype was detected a few times. The rearrangement joins TRBV20-1 to TRBJ2-4; D possibly matches TRBD1 or TRBD2 (5 bases each). CDR3 length: 15 amino acids. Trimming took off 0 bases at V and 7 bases at J, with 16 bases between the two ends. CDR1 and CDR2 (germline): DFQATT, SNEGSKA (reference sequence). For the CDR3, the DNA is TGCAGTGCTAGAGACCCCGGGGCGGCCCGGAACATTCAGTACTTC. It specifies CSARDPGAARNIQYF.

J is TRBJ2-7 and V is TRBV12-3 or TRBV12-4, with 8 bases matching TRBD1. V shed 5 bases, J shed 0 bases, and the junction held 3 bases outside the gene matches. The CDR3 length is 14 residues. Written as DNA, the CDR3 is TGTGCCAGCAGTAGGACAGGGACCTCCTACGAGCAGTACTTC. It is translated as CASSRTGTSYEQYF.

This clonotype was detected a few times. The chain employs TRBV6-6 and TRBJ1-2; D gene unclear. This CDR3 spans 11 amino acids. V lost 10 bases to trimming and J lost 4 bases, with 10 bases between them. Germline-derived CDR1 and CDR2 are MNHNY and SVGAGI (reference sequence). In nucleotides, the CDR3 is TGTGCCACAGACGGGTCCTATGGCTACACCTTC. Protein sequence: CATDGSYGYTF.

This clonotype was seen many times. The chain joins TRBV7-8 to TRBJ2-1, with D maybe TRBD1 (5 bases). Germline-derived CDR1 and CDR2 are SGHVS and FQNEAQ. This CDR3 is 13 amino acids long. Trimming took 3 bases from V and 8 from J, leaving 11 bases between them. CDR3 DNA sequence: TGTGCCAGCAGCTTCTCTGGGGCCCATGAGCAGTTCTTC. Protein product: CASSFSGAHEQFF.

The chain combines TRBV15 with TRBJ1-2; D remains unclear. The germline V gene encodes CDR1 LNHNV and CDR2 YYDKDF (reference sequence). The CDR3 loop spans 15 amino acids. V was trimmed by 5 bases and J by 0 bases, leaving 13 bases between them. CDR3 nucleotides: TGTGCCACCAGCCCTACGGTAGCAGCTAACTATGGCTACACCTTC. Its translation is CATSPTVAANYGYTF.